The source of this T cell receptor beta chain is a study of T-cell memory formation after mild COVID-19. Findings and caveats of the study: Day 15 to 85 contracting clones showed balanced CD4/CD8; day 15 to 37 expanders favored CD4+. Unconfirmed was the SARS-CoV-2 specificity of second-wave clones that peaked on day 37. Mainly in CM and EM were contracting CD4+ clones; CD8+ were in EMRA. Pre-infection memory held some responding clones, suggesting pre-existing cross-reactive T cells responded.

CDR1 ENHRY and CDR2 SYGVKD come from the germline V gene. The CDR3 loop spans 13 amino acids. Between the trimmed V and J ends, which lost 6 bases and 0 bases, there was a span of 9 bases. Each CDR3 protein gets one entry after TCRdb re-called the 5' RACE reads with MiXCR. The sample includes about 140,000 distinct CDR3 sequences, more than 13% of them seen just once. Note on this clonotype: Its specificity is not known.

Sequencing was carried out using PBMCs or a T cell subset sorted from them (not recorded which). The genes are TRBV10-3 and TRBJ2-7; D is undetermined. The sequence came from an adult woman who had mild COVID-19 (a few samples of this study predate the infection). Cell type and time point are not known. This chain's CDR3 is CAIREPDSYEQYF. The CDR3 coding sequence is TGTGCCATCAGAGAACCGGACTCCTACGAGCAGTACTTC.